This T cell receptor (beta chain) was recorded in a study of T-cell reconstitution after alpha-beta-depleted transplantation in children (dated by TCRdb to about 2016). At the level of the whole study: Using TCR repertoire profiling, the study followed T-cell immune reconstitution in a quantitative way in children after TCRalphabeta/CD19-depleted allogeneic hematopoietic cell transplantation.

Germline trimming: 1 base from V, 1 base from J; junction bases outside gene matches: 2. CDR1 and CDR2 are read off the germline V gene as KGHSH and LQKENI. CDR3 length: 16 amino acids, cysteine to phenylalanine. Of all the DNA, just the CDR3 is kept, 48 bases in frame from base 1. This specimen's treatment or condition label, per the study, means: allogeneic hematopoietic cell transplantation with graft depleted of TCRalphabeta T cells and CD19 B cells. The transplant recipients were children given TCRalphabeta/CD19-depleted allogeneic hematopoietic cell grafts. On the study overall, not on this receptor specifically: About two months after transplant, the apparently early recovery of alphabetaT-cell counts reportedly depended on just several hundred clones that had expanded rapidly and came from non-depleted graft cells. In some patients, the high TCRbeta diversity seen at day 60 was put down to recipient T cells and intrathymic progenitors that had survived conditioning. Over subsequent months, a decline in hyperexpanded clone frequencies was noted, and after one year, T-cell counts and TCRbeta diversity were mostly ascribed to newly produced T cells.

Library method: PCR. Sequencing instrument: Illumina HiSeq 2500. To normalize quantification of the TCRbeta repertoire, the TCR libraries were built with molecular barcoding that relied on unique molecular identifiers. TCRdb reprocessing: public reads trimmed at Q25 with fastp, clones called with MiXCR, in-frame beta chains kept. CDR3 protein duplicates are merged, each entry listing the most common genes and DNA. For this sample the table gives about 300,000 distinct CDR3 sequences, of which 10% were detected only once. About 8% of the sample is held by the ten biggest clonotypes. This clonotype has more than one count but fewer than ten. The antigen this receptor binds is unknown. There are no base qualities to consult, and no much larger clone falls within one base.

The TCR was taken from a boy under three years old with acute myeloid leukemia, due to receive a stem cell transplant. Here the sequenced sample was PBMCs, taken before TCRalphabeta/CD19-depleted stem cell transplant. Here the chain combines TRBV18 and TRBJ2-2; TRBD1 fits 8 bases in the junction. The DNA is TGTGCCAGCTCACCACGGACAGGGCGGAACACCGGGGAGCTGTTTTTT. The translation is CASSPRTGRNTGELFF. When the CDR3 is completed using the reference TRBV18 and TRBJ2-2 genes on either side, the full variable domain is NAGVMQNPRHLVRRRGQEARLRCSPMKGHSHVYWYRQLPEEGLKFMVYLQKENIIDESGMPKERFSAEFPKEGPSILRIQQVVRGDSAAYFCASSPRTGRNTGELFFGEGSRLTVL.